This record concerns one T cell receptor (beta chain) sequence. In the study's own analysis: Amplified reference gene primers provided the basis for estimating nucleated cell counts. The data were produced by immunoSEQ multiplex PCR, yet TCRdb's version contains in-frame clones alone and is incomplete. V and J calls and clone size are given by that table; D and trimming were obtained from the DNA. The sample has more than 200,000 clones, over 75% seen once; the top ten hold about 3.5%. It was within 2 weeks before study entry that exposed participants met a COVID-19 case. The data are from a study of blood T cell repertoires in COVID-19. Germline V gene data show CDR1 as LNHDA and CDR2 as SQIVND (reference sequence). Trimming cost V 10 bases and J 3 bases; bases outside gene matches: 23. The CDR3 runs to 19 residues.

The gene calls are TRBV19 and TRBJ2-1; the match to TRBD2 covers 8 bases. This TCR derives from a woman under 40 who had been exposed to COVID-19. The specimen sequenced was PBMCs or T cells enriched from blood (not recorded which). The CDR3 DNA sequence: TGTGCCACTCGTCCCGGGACTACTAGCGGCCCCGCGGTCTACAATGAGCAGTTCTTC. Translation gives CATRPGTTSGPAVYNEQFF.